Below, 26 T cell receptor beta chains from the same sample are listed, as sequenced in a study of Ad26.COV2.S vaccination and SARS-CoV-2 variants. Stated treatment: about 20 received Ad26.COV2.S at low or high dose, single or two shots; 5 received placebo; per-sample allocation not given. All samples were drawn on day 63, counting from the first vaccine or placebo injection. Sequencing used immunoSEQ multiplex PCR; TCRdb keeps in-frame clones, though not all of them. The sample yields 300,000 to 400,000 clones, around 87% seen once. Here the sequenced sample was peripheral blood, taken in a trial of Ad26.COV2.S vaccine versus placebo. These TCRs come from a person aged 18 to 65 who received the Ad26.COV2.S COVID-19 vaccine or a placebo.

The chain is built from TRBV27 and TRBJ2-1; 12 positions agree with TRBD2. Germline V CDR1 and CDR2: MNHEY, SMNVEV (reference sequence). V shed 5 bases and J 7 bases; nucleotides not matched to a gene: 6. This CDR3 region has 15 residues. The DNA for the CDR3 is TGTGCCAGCAGTCGAACCGGACTAGCGGGAAATGAGCAGTTCTTC. Its translation is CASSRTGLAGNEQFF.

The chain links TRBV2 to TRBJ2-5, with D unclear. The V end was cut by 4 bases, the J end by 5 bases, with 5 bases between. There are 11 residues in the CDR3. CDR1 and CDR2 from the germline V gene are SNHLY and FYNNEI. Here the CDR3 DNA reads TGTGCCAGCAGTGTGAGGGAGACCCAGTACTTC. Protein sequence: CASSVRETQYF.

The gene calls are TRBV11-2 and TRBJ2-3; 7 nucleotides align to TRBD2. Looked up from germline, CDR1 is SGHAT and CDR2 is FQNNGV. V lost 5 bases, J lost 1 base, and 6 bases stayed unmatched. CDR3 length: 15 residues. CDR3 in amino acids: CASSPRGVGTDTQYF. The CDR3 nucleotides are TGTGCCAGCAGCCCCCGGGGGGTGGGCACAGATACGCAGTATTTT.

The chain is built from TRBV10-2 and TRBJ2-2; TRBD1 or TRBD2 may be the D gene (5 bases each). The length of the CDR3 is 14 residues. Germline V lookup: CDR1 WSHSY, CDR2 SAAADI. Trimming shortened V by 6 bases and J by 6 bases, and 14 bases separated the two germline ends. The CDR3 here is CASSRDPSSGELFF. The CDR3 coding sequence is TGCGCCAGCAGCCGGGACCCGAGTTCCGGGGAGCTGTTTTTT.

The chain couples TRBV27 to TRBJ1-2; a possible D gene is TRBD1 (5 bases). Germline assignment: CDR1 MNHEY and CDR2 SMNVEV (reference sequence). This CDR3 contains 14 residues. Deletions cut 3 bases from V and 8 bases from J, with 16 bases between. The CDR3 spells CASSFFGGREGYTF. In nucleotides, the CDR3 is TGTGCCAGCAGTTTTTTCGGAGGCAGGGAGGGCTACACCTTC.

The CDR3 nucleotides are TGTGCCAGTAGTATAAAATACAGGGGCGGCCACTACGAGCAGTACTTC. Translated: CASSIKYRGGHYEQYF. This chain uses TRBV19 with TRBJ2-7, with 7 bases lining up with TRBD1. J was trimmed by 3 bases and V by 2 bases; bases with no gene match: 10. The CDR3 sequence is 16 residues long. Germline V lookup: CDR1 LNHDA, CDR2 SQIVND (reference sequence). Filled out from reference TRBV19 and TRBJ2-7, the complete variable domain reads DGGITQSPKYLFRKEGQNVTLSCEQNLNHDAMYWYRQDPGQGLRLIYYSQIVNDFQKGDIAEGYSVSREKKESFPLTVTSAQKNPTAFYLCASSIKYRGGHYEQYFGPGTRLTVT.

CDR3 sequence reads: CASSQEVQYYSGNTIYF. CDR3 nucleotide sequence: TGTGCCAGCAGCCAAGAGGTCCAGTATTACTCTGGAAACACCATATATTTT. J is TRBJ1-3 and V is TRBV3-1 (or the pseudogene TRBV3-2); D uncertain. V lost 0 bases, J lost 0 bases, and 12 bases lay in between. The CDR3 consists of 17 residues. Germline values: CDR1 LGHDT, CDR2 YNNKEL (reference sequence).

Note on this clone: The same CDR3 is also encoded by other DNA sequences in this sample. The V and J genes are TRBV5-1 and TRBJ2-7; D possibly corresponds to TRBD1 (5 bases). Per the germline V gene, CDR1 is SGHRS and CDR2 is YFSETQ. The CDR3 is made up of 14 amino acids. Trimming took 0 bases from V and 2 from J, leaving 9 bases between them. In nucleotides, the CDR3 is TGCGCCAGCAGCTTGGGCGACAGCCCCTACGAGCAGTACTTC. Amino acid sequence: CASSLGDSPYEQYF.

The chain is built from TRBV18 and TRBJ1-6; D not certain. The V end lost 3 bases, the J end lost 0 bases, and 9 bases lay between the germline ends. CDR1 is KGHSH and CDR2 is LQKENI in the germline V gene. This CDR3 contains 16 residues. The CDR3 DNA is TGTGCCAGCTCACCCACAACGAGCTCCTATAATTCACCCCTCCACTTT. This encodes CASSPTTSSYNSPLHF.

J is TRBJ2-7 and V is TRBV4-3; weak D call: TRBD2 (5 bases). Looked up from germline, CDR1 is LGHNA and CDR2 is YSLEER. The CDR3 contains 16 residues. V lost 0 bases to trimming and J lost 5 bases, with 17 bases between them. The CDR3 DNA is TGCGCCAGCAGCCAAGATCACGAGGGAGTCGCAAACGAGCAGTACTTC. As protein: CASSQDHEGVANEQYF.

This sequence joins TRBV6-5 and TRBJ2-5; a possible D gene is TRBD2 (6 bases). CDR3 size: 15 residues. CDR1 is MNHEY and CDR2 is SVGAGI in the germline V gene. V was shortened by 0 bases and J by 5 bases, with 13 bases between the two germline ends. The CDR3 DNA reads as TGTGCCAGCAGTTACTCGGGTGGGGGAGGCGAGACCCAGTACTTC. Its protein product is CASSYSGGGGETQYF.

The J gene is TRBJ2-2, the V gene TRBV5-4; 7 positions match TRBD2. With V trimmed by 5 bases and J by 5 bases, 12 bases remained unmatched. Germline CDR1 and CDR2: SGHNT and YYREEE (reference sequence). CDR3 size: 16 residues. The CDR3 loop reads CASRMFGGGRTGELFF. CDR3 bases: TGTGCCAGCAGAATGTTCGGCGGGGGACGAACCGGGGAGCTGTTTTTT.

The chain combines TRBV11-1 with TRBJ1-1, with TRBD1 as a possible D gene (5 bases). The CDR3 runs to 13 residues. CDR1 and CDR2 (germline): SGHAT, FQDESV (reference sequence). V lost 2 bases to trimming and J lost 6 bases, with 10 bases between them. The CDR3 here is CASSLTWDPEAFF. The CDR3 DNA follows: TGTGCCAGCAGCTTAACTTGGGACCCTGAAGCTTTCTTT.

The J gene is TRBJ1-1, the V gene TRBV5-1; 7 bases align to TRBD1. There are 14 residues in the CDR3. With 0 bases clipped from V and 8 bases from J, the junction kept 7 bases outside the gene matches. Germline values: CDR1 SGHRS, CDR2 YFSETQ. In DNA form, the CDR3 reads TGCGCCAGCAGCTTGGGCGGCCGGGACAGCGAAGCTTTCTTT. This gives the protein CASSLGGRDSEAFF.

This chain uses TRBV5-4 with TRBJ2-3, with TRBD2 matching 11 bases. The V gene's germline CDR1 is SGHNT and CDR2 YYREEE (reference sequence). V gave up 3 bases and J gave up 2 bases; unmatched junction bases: 8. This CDR3 comprises 17 residues. The CDR3 DNA is TGTGCCAGCAGCTCTCGGGCGACTAGCGGGGTCACAGATACGCAGTATTTT. Translated: CASSSRATSGVTDTQYF.

This sequence joins TRBV15 and TRBJ1-1, with D maybe TRBD1 (5 bases). Germline CDR1 is LNHNV and CDR2 is YYDKDF (reference sequence). The CDR3 is made up of 15 amino acids. The V and J ends lost 8 bases and 1 base respectively, with 17 bases between them. The CDR3 DNA follows: TGTGCCACCGAAGAGTTGGGACTCCCGAACACTGAAGCTTTCTTT. Its protein product is CATEELGLPNTEAFF.

J is TRBJ1-6 and V is TRBV20-1; weak D call: TRBD1 (6 bases). CDR3 length equals 14 residues. Trimming took 3 bases from V and 9 from J, leaving 15 bases between them. Germline V gives CDR1 DFQATT, CDR2 SNEGSKA (reference sequence). The CDR3 loop is CSASLSGDSSPLHF. CDR3 sequence (DNA): TGCAGTGCTAGTTTATCAGGGGATAGTTCACCCCTCCACTTT.

CDR3 in DNA: TGTGCCACCAGCTTCTCACTAGCGTCTAGCACAGATACGCAGTATTTT. Amino acids: CATSFSLASSTDTQYF. The V call is TRBV15, the J call TRBJ2-3, with TRBD2 matching 7 bases. Germline lookup yields CDR1 LNHNV and CDR2 YYDKDF (reference sequence). The CDR3 consists of 16 residues. J gave up 0 bases and V 5 bases, and 8 bases lay outside the gene matches.

This rearrangement joins TRBV2 to TRBJ1-5; TRBD1 matches 7 bases. CDR3 length equals 14 residues. Germline V lookup: CDR1 SNHLY, CDR2 FYNNEI. V shed 5 bases, J shed 3 bases, and the junction held 4 bases outside the gene matches. The chain's CDR3 is CASSPTGVNQPQHF. CDR3 in DNA: TGTGCCAGCAGTCCTACAGGGGTCAATCAGCCCCAGCATTTT.

V gene TRBV6-5 combines with J gene TRBJ1-3; D gene unclear. The V and J ends lost 6 bases and 9 bases respectively, with 21 bases between them. The CDR3 has 15 residues. The V gene's germline CDR1 is MNHEY and CDR2 SVGAGI. CDR3 protein: CASSRTSPSQGTIYF. The CDR3 DNA is TGTGCCAGCAGCCGGACCTCCCCGAGCCAAGGCACCATATATTTT.

The chain joins TRBV14 to TRBJ2-2; D possibly matches TRBD1 or TRBD2 (7 bases each). The germline gives CDR1 SGHDN, CDR2 FVKESK. V was trimmed by 4 bases and J by 4 bases, leaving 19 bases between them. The CDR3 spans 17 residues. As DNA, the CDR3 is TGTGCCAGCAGCCCATTGTTGGCGGGGGACAGCACCGGGGAGCTGTTTTTT. Amino acid sequence: CASSPLLAGDSTGELFF.

On this clone: One end of the junction fails to match germline, which may point to a read error. The chain links TRBV7-7 to TRBJ2-2; D is unclear. This CDR3 spans 16 amino acids. The germline V gene has CDR1 SSHAT and CDR2 FNYEAQ (reference sequence). The CDR3 DNA sequence: TGTGCTAGCAGCCCAGGTCGGGCAGGGAACACCGGGGAGCTGTTTTTT. Amino acid sequence: CASSPGRAGNTGELFF.

This chain uses TRBV15 with TRBJ1-3; 7 nucleotides align to TRBD1. CDR3 size: 14 residues. J lost 5 bases, V lost 4 bases, and 5 bases had no gene match. Germline V lookup: CDR1 LNHNV, CDR2 YYDKDF (reference sequence). CDR3 in amino acids: CATSMRDRRNTIYF. The CDR3 bases are TGTGCCACCAGCATGAGGGACAGAAGAAACACCATATATTTT.

This sequence joins TRBV7-3 and TRBJ2-3; possibly TRBD1 for D (5 bases). Trimming removed 5 bases at V and 4 bases at J, with 13 bases between. The CDR3 length is 14 residues. CDR1 and CDR2 from the germline V gene are SGHTA and FQGTGA. CDR3 in DNA: TGTGCCAGCAGCACCGGACAAGTACCAGATACGCAGTATTTT. Translation gives CASSTGQVPDTQYF.

This clone was seen once. The chain combines TRBV7-2 with TRBJ2-5; a possible D gene is TRBD2 (6 bases). Per germline, CDR1 SGHTA and CDR2 FQGNSA. Deletions cut 5 bases from V and 5 bases from J, with 6 bases between. This CDR3 region has 11 residues. CDR3 coding DNA: TGTGCCAGCAGCGGGAGGGAGACCCAGTACTTC. It specifies CASSGRETQYF.

J is TRBJ1-2 and V is TRBV6-2 or TRBV6-3, with D possibly TRBD1 on 5 matching bases. V was pared by 3 bases and J by 8 bases, with 10 bases between. Germline CDR1 is MNHEY and CDR2 is SVGEGT. This CDR3 has 12 amino acids. This chain's CDR3 is CASSYGAAGYTF. For the CDR3, the DNA is TGTGCCAGCAGTTATGGGGCAGCGGGCTACACCTTC.